This is a list of T cell receptor beta chains from one sample in a study of T cells in Graves' hyperthyroidism and ophthalmopathy. Via MiXCR, TCRdb re-called the multiplex PCR reads, giving one row per CDR3 protein. The sample carries hundreds of thousands of distinct CDR3 sequences, roughly 20% recorded once. The specimen was blood. The receptor source for this set is a woman aged 45-59 years with Graves' hyperthyroidism that later progressed to Graves' ophthalmopathy. The CDR3 runs from the conserved cysteine through the conserved F or W. A D gene is named only where the DNA matches it firmly. Some rows mark clone size as missing; the rest say once, few, many or name a class of expanded clone.

>.|TRBJ2-5|TRBV6-2/TRBV6-3|TRBD1
TGTGCCAGCAGTAAGACAGGGGTGGAGACCCAGTACTTC
CASSKTGVETQYF
>many|TRBJ1-5|TRBV2|TRBD1
TGTGCCAGCAGTCGGGACAGTCGAAGCAATCAGCCCCAGCATTTT
CASSRDSRSNQPQHF
>few|TRBJ2-5|TRBV2|TRBD2
TGTGCCAGCAGTCCTCTTAGAGTAGCGGGGGAGACCCAGTACTTC
CASSPLRVAGETQYF
>.|TRBJ1-4|TRBV7-2|.
TGTGCCAGCAGTTCGGGTGAAAAACTGTTTTTT
CASSSGEKLFF
>.|TRBJ2-5|TRBV5-1|TRBD2
TGCGCCAGCAGCCAAATACCGGGACTAGACCAAGAGACCCAGTACTTC
CASSQIPGLDQETQYF
>few|TRBJ1-1|TRBV20-1|.
TGCAGTGCGAACAAACCGGGGTACGGAATCAACACTGAAGCTTTCTTT
CSANKPGYGINTEAFF
>few|TRBJ1-1|TRBV6-1|TRBD1
TGTGCCAGCAATGAATGGACAGGTTCCACTGAAGCTTTCTTT
CASNEWTGSTEAFF
>.|TRBJ1-2|TRBV18|.
TGTGCCAGCTCACCCGGGGACTCCGTTAACTATGGCTACACCTTC
CASSPGDSVNYGYTF
>.|TRBJ1-5|TRBV4-1|.
TGCGCCAGCAGCCAAATACCCCTTCCGTCCCATCCTCGTGATCAGCCCCAGCATTTT
CASSQIPLPSHPRDQPQHF
>.|TRBJ2-2|TRBV7-9|.
TGTGCCAGCAGCCCGGAGGGACCGAGAACCGGGGAGCTGTTTTTT
CASSPEGPRTGELFF
>many|TRBJ2-1|TRBV20-1|.
TGCAGTGCGGCGGGGGCGAGCTACAATGAGCAGTTCTTC
CSAAGASYNEQFF
>few|TRBJ1-2|TRBV30|.
TGTGCCTGGAGTCTCGGGGACACGGATGGCTACACCTTC
CAWSLGDTDGYTF
>many|TRBJ1-2|TRBV18|TRBD1
TGTGCCAGCTCACCATACGGACAGGGAGAATATGGCTACACCTTC
CASSPYGQGEYGYTF
>.|TRBJ1-2|TRBV6-1|TRBD1
TGTGCCAGCAGTACGACAGGGACGGGCTACACCTTC
CASSTTGTGYTF
>few|TRBJ1-1|TRBV5-1|TRBD1
TGCGCCAGCAGCTTTGGCGGGACAGATATAGAAGCTTTCTTT
CASSFGGTDIEAFF
>.|TRBJ1-5|TRBV20-1|.
TGCAGTGCTAGGAAACCCCTTGTCAATCAGCCCCAGCATTTT
CSARKPLVNQPQHF
>many|TRBJ1-1|TRBV4-1|TRBD1
TGCGCCAGCAGCCAAGTTGGGGACAGGGGCACTGAAGCTTTCTTT
CASSQVGDRGTEAFF
>.|TRBJ1-2|TRBV5-1|.
TGCGCCAGCAGCTTGGAAGGGCCCGGCTACACCTTC
CASSLEGPGYTF
>many|TRBJ1-5|TRBV12-3/TRBV12-4|.
TGTGCCAGCAGTTTGATGAGGGGTTCGTACAATCAGCCCCAGCATTTT
CASSLMRGSYNQPQHF
>few|TRBJ2-7|TRBV6-1|.
TGTGCCAGCAGTGAAGTATTTGCAGGACGCCGATCCTACGAGCAGTACTTC
CASSEVFAGRRSYEQYF
>many|TRBJ1-1|TRBV12-3/TRBV12-4|.
TGTGCCAGCAAAGGGTCTTACGAGGGGAACACTGAAGCTTTCTTT
CASKGSYEGNTEAFF
>many|TRBJ2-7|TRBV5-5|TRBD1
TGTGCCAGCAGCTTGGGCCCCCGGGACAGCTACGAGCAGTACTTC
CASSLGPRDSYEQYF
>many|TRBJ2-1|TRBV5-1|.
TGCGCCAGCAGCCCGGCAGGGGACCTCTCCTACAATGAGCAGTTCTTC
CASSPAGDLSYNEQFF
>many|TRBJ1-1|TRBV7-2|TRBD1
TGTGCCAGCAGCTTAGGTCCACAGGGGGAGACTGAAGCTTTCTTT
CASSLGPQGETEAFF
>many|TRBJ1-5|TRBV13|.
TGTGCCAGCAGCTTCGGACAGTTCAATCAGCCCCAGCATTTT
CASSFGQFNQPQHF
>.|TRBJ2-5|TRBV11-2|TRBD2
TGTGCCAGCAGCTTAGGGGAGGGGAAATACGAAGAGACCCAGTACTTC
CASSLGEGKYEETQYF
>few|TRBJ1-2|TRBV30|.
TGTGCCTGGAGTGCAGGCCGGGACATCGGCTACACCTTC
CAWSAGRDIGYTF
>many|TRBJ1-5|TRBV11-2|.
TGTGCCAGCAGCCCAACCCCAGGGGGCAATCAGCCCCAGCATTTT
CASSPTPGGNQPQHF
>few|TRBJ1-5|TRBV27|TRBD1
TGTGCCAGCAGTTCAAATCCGGGACAGGGCGGCAATCAGCCCCAGCATTTT
CASSSNPGQGGNQPQHF
>many|TRBJ1-4|TRBV6-1|.
TGTGCCAGCAGTGAGGACGTCTCGGGAAAACTGTTTTTT
CASSEDVSGKLFF
>.|TRBJ2-1|TRBV10-1|TRBD1
TGCGCCAGCAGTGATCCCGGGACAGGGATTACGGAGCAGTTCTTC
CASSDPGTGITEQFF
>.|TRBJ1-5|TRBV5-4|.
TGTGCCAGCAGCAGGGACGGAGAGCCCAATCAGCCCCAGCATTTT
CASSRDGEPNQPQHF
>few|TRBJ2-1|TRBV30|.
TGTGCCTGGAGCGGGACGCCTACTAACAATGAGCAGTTCTTC
CAWSGTPTNNEQFF
>few|TRBJ1-1|TRBV7-2|.
TGTGCCAGCAGCACCCGGGGAGGGTGGGACACTGAAGCTTTCTTT
CASSTRGGWDTEAFF
>.|TRBJ1-2|TRBV6-1|.
TGTGCCGGTTCTTACAGGGAATATGGCTACACCTTC
CAGSYREYGYTF
>.|TRBJ1-1|TRBV30|.
TGTGCCTGGAGTGTAAAGGGGCGAGGCAGGGCGGACACTGAAGCTTTCTTT
CAWSVKGRGRADTEAFF